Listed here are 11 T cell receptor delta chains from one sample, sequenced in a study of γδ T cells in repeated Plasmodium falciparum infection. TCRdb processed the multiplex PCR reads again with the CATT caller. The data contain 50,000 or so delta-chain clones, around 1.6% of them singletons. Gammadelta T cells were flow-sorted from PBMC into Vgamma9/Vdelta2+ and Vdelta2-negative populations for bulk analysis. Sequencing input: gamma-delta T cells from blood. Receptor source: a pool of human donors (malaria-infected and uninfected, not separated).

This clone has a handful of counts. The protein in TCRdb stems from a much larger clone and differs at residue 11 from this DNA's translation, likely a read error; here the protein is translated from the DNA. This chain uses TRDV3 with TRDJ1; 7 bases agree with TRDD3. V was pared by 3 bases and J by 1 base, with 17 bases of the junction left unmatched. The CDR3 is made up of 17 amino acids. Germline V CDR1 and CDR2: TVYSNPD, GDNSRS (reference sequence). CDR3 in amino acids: CALNGGTRYLSTDKLIF. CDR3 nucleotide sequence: TGTGCCTTAAATGGGGGAACCCGATACTTATCCACCGATAAACTCATCTTT.

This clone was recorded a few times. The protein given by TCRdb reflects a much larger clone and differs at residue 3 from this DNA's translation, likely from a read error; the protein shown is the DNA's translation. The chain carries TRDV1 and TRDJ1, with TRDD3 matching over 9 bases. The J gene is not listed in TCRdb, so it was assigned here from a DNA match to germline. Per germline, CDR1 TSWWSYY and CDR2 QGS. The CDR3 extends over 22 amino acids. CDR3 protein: CAPGERRRSYGLGGILSDKLIF. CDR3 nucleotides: TGTGCTCCTGGGGAAAGAAGGCGTTCCTACGGACTCGGGGGGATACTCTCCGATAAACTCATCTTT.

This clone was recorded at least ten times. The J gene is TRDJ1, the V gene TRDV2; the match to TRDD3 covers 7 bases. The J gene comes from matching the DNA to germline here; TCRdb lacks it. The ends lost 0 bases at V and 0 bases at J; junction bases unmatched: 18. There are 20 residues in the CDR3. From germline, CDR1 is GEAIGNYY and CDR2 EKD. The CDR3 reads CACDTIRTGDYTPYTDKLIF. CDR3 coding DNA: TGTGCCTGTGACACCATACGTACTGGGGATTACACCCCGTACACCGATAAACTCATCTTT.

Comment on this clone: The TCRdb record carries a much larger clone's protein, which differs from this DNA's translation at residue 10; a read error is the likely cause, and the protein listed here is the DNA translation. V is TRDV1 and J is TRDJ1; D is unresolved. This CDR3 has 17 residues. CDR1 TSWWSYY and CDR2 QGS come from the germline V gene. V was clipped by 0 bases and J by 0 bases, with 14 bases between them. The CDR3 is CALGELRTGPYTDKLIF. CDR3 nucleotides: TGTGCTCTTGGGGAACTTCGGACCGGACCGTACACCGATAAACTCATCTTT.

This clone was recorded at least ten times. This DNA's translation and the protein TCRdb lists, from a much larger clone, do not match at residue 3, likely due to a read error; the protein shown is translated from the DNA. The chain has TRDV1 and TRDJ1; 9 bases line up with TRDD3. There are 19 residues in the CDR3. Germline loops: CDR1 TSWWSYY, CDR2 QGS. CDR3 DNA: TGTGCTCCTGGGACTACCAAGCGGGGATACGCCAATCACACCGATAAACTCATCTTT. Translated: CAPGTTKRGYANHTDKLIF.

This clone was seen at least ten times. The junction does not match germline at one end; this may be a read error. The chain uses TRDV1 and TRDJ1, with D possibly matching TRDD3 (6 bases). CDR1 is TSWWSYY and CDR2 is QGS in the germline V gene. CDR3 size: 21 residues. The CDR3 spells CALEELGLRTVGISFSDKLIF. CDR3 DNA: TGTGCTCTTGAGGAACTCGGTCTTAGGACCGTGGGGATTAGTTTTAGCGATAAACTCATCTTT.

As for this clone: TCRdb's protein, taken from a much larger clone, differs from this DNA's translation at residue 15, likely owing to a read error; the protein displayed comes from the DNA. This chain's CDR3 is CAPGFGGYPYTDKLTF. The CDR3 bases are TGTGCTCCCGGATTTGGGGGATATCCGTACACCGATAAACTCACCTTT. The J gene has no call, while the V gene is TRAV38-2/DV8; TRDD3 is taken as the D call from the table, unchecked against the DNA. The CDR3 covers 16 residues. Germline V gives CDR1 TSESDYY, CDR2 QEAYKQQN.

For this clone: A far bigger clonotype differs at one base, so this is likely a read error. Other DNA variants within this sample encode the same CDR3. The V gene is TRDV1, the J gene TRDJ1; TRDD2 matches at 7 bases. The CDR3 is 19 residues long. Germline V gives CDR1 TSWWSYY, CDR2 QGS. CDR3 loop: CALGEDPPLPQLSTWQLIF. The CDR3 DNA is TGCGCTCTTGGGGAAGATCCGCCCCTTCCTCAGTTGTCCACCTGGCAACTCATCTTT.

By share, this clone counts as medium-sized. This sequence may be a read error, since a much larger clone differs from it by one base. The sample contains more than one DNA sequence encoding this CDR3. CDR3 sequence reads: CACDPGGYTDKLIF. In nucleotides, the CDR3 is TGTGCCTGTGACCCTGGTGGATACACCGATAAACTCATCTTT. The genes are TRDV2 and TRDJ1; D ambiguous. Germline V gene lookup returns CDR1 GEAIGNYY and CDR2 EKD. CDR3 size: 14 residues. V was clipped by 3 bases and J by 0 bases, with 10 bases between them.

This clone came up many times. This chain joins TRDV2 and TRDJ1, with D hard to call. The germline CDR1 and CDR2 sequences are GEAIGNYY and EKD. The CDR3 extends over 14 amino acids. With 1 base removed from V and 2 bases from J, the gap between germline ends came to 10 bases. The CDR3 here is CACDTMGLTDKLIF. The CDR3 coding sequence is TGTGCCTGTGACACGATGGGTTTGACCGATAAACTCATCTTT.

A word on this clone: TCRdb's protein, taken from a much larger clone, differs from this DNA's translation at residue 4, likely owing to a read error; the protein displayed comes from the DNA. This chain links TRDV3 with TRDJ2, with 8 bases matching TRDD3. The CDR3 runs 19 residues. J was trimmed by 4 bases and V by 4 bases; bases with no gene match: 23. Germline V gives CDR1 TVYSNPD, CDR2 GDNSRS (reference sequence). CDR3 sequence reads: CASHEPTTQYWGSTAQLFF. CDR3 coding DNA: TGTGCCTCCCACGAGCCGACTACTCAATACTGGGGGTCGACAGCACAACTCTTCTTT.